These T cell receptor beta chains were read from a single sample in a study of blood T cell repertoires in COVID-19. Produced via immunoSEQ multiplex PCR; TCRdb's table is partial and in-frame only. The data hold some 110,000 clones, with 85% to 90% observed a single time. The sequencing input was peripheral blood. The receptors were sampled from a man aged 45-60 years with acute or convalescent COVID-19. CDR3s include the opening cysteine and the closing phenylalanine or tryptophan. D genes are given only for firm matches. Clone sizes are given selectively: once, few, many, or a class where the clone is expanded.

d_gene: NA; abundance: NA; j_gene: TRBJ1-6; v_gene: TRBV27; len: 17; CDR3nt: TGTGCCAGCAGTTTAGCCCGGTCGGGAGCCTATAATTCACCCCTCCACTTT; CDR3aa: CASSLARSGAYNSPLHF
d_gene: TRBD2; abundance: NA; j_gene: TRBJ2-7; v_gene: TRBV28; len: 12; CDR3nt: TGTGCCAGCAGGGCGGGGGCCTACGAGCAGTACTTC; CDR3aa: CASRAGAYEQYF
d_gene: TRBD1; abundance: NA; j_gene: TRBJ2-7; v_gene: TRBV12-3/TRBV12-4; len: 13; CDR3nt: TGTGCCAGCAGTCTTCAGGGGGCCTACGAGCAGTACTTC; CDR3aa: CASSLQGAYEQYF
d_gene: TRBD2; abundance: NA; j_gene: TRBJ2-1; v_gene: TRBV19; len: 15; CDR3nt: TGTGCCAGTACCCCGACTAGCGGGAGTTACAATGAGCAGTTCTTC; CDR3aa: CASTPTSGSYNEQFF
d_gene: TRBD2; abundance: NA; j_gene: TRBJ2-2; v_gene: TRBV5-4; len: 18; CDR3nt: TGTGCCAGCAGCCCTCCCCCGGGGCGGGAGGGCGACACCGGGGAGCTGTTTTTT; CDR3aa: CASSPPPGREGDTGELFF
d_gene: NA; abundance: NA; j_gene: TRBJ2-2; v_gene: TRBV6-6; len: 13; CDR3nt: TGTGCCAGCGGGAGTGCGAACACCGGGGAGCTGTTTTTT; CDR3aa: CASGSANTGELFF
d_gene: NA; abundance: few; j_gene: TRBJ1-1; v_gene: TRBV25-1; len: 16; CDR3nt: TGTGCCAGCAGTGGGGCCTGGCCGGACAAAAACACTGAAGCTTTCTTT; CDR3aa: CASSGAWPDKNTEAFF
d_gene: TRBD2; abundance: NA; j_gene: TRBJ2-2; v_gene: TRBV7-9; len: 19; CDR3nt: TGTGCCAGCAGGGGGACAGCGAGGGGGACTAGCCCGAACACCGGGGAGCTGTTTTTT; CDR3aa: CASRGTARGTSPNTGELFF
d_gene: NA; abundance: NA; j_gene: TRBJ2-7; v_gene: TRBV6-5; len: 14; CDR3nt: TGTGCCAGCAGTTATGGGGGCATAACCTACGAACAGTACTTC; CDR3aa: CASSYGGITYEQYF
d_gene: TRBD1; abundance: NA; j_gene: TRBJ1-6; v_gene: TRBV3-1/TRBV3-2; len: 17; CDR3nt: TGTGCCAGCAGCCGGGCCCAGGGGGCATCCTATAATTCACCCCTCCACTTT; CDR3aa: CASSRAQGASYNSPLHF
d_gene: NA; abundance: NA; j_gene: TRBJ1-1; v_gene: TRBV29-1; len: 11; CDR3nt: TGCAGCGTTCGAGTGAGTGGTGAAGCTTTCTTT; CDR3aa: CSVRVSGEAFF
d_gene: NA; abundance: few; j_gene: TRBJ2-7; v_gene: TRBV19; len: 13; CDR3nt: TGTGCCAGTAGTATGCTCAGATCCTACGAGCAGTACTTC; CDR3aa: CASSMLRSYEQYF
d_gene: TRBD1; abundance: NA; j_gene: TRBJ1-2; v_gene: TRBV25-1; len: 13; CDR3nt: TGTGCCAGCAGTGCGGGGACAGGGCGAGGCTACACCTTC; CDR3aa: CASSAGTGRGYTF
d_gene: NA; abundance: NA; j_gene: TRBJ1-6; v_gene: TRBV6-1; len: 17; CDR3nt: TGTGCCAGCAGTGAACTGTTCGACAGAAGATTGGGGTCACCCCTCCACTTT; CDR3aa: CASSELFDRRLGSPLHF
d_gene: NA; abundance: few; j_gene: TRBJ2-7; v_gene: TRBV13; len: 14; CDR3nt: TGTGCCAGCAGCTTAGGTCGGAGCTCCTACGAGCAGTACTTC; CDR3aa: CASSLGRSSYEQYF
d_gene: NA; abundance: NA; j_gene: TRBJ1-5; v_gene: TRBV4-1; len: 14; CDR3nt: TGCGCCAGCAGCCAAGATTCCGGCGGGGGGCCCCAGCATTTT; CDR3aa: CASSQDSGGGPQHF
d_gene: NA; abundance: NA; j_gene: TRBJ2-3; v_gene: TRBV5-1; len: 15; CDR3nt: TGCGCCAGCAGCTCGGGACGCACCGGGGGAGATACGCAGTATTTT; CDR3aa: CASSSGRTGGDTQYF
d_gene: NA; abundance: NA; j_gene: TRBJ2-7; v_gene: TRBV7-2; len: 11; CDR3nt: TGTGCCAGCAGCTTGGGGCGCGAGCAGTACTTC; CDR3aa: CASSLGREQYF
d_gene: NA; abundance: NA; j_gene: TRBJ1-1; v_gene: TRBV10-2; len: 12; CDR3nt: TGCGCCAGCAGTGAGACGGGCACTGAAGCTTTCTTT; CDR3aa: CASSETGTEAFF
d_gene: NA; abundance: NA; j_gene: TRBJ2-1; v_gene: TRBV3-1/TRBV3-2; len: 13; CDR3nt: TGTGCCAGCAGCCTCAGGACTGCTCAGGAGCAGTTCTTC; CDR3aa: CASSLRTAQEQFF
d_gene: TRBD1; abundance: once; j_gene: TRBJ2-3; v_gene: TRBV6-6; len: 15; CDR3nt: TGTGCCAGCCAGTTAAGACAGGGTTTTTGGGATACGCAGTATTTT; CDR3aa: CASQLRQGFWDTQYF
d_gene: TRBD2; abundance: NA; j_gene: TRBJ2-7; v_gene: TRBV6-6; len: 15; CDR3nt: TGTGCCAGCAGTCACTCAAGCGGGAGGGCCCGTGAGCAGTACTTC; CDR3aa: CASSHSSGRAREQYF
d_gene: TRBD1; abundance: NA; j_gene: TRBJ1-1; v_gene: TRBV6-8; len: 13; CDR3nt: TGTGCCAGTCCCAGCGCTACAGGGGCTGAAGCTTTCTTT; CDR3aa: CASPSATGAEAFF
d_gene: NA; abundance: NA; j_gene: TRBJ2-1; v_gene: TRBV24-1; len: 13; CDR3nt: TGTGCCACCGAAGCTAGTAGTCACAATGAGCAGTTCTTC; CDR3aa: CATEASSHNEQFF
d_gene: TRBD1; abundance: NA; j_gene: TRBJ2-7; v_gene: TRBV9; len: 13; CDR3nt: TGTGCCAGCAGCCCGGGGACAGAGTACGAGCAGTACTTC; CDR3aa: CASSPGTEYEQYF
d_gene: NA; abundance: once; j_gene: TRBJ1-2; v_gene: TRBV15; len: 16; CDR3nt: TGTGCCACCAGCAGAGGGCCCAACAGAGCTAACTATGGCTACACCTTC; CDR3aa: CATSRGPNRANYGYTF
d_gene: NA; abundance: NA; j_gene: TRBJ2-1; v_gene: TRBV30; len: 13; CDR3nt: TGTGCCTGGAGGCGCCTCTCCTACAATGAGCAGTTCTTC; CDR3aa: CAWRRLSYNEQFF
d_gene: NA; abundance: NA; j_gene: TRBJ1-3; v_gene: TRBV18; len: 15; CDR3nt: TGTGCCAGCTCACCACCGGACACCTACGGAAACACCATATATTTT; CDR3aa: CASSPPDTYGNTIYF
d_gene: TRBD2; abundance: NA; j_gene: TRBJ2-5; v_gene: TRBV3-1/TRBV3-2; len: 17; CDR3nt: TGTGCCAGCAGCCATCGGGTAGCTAGCGGAAAACAAGAGACCCAGTACTTC; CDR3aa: CASSHRVASGKQETQYF
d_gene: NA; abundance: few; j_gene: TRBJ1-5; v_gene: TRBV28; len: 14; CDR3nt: TGTGCCAGCAGAGTAGCCGGGGGCAATCAGCCCCAGCATTTT; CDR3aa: CASRVAGGNQPQHF
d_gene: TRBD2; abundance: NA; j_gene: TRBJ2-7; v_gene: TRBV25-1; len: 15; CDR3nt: TGTGCCAGCAGCCGATTTCTAGCGGGAGTTCAAGAGCAGTACTTC; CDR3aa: CASSRFLAGVQEQYF
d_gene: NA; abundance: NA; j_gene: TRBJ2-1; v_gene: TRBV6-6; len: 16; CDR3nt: TGTGCCAGCAGTTACGCCTCCGGTAGCTCCTACAATGAGCAGTTCTTC; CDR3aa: CASSYASGSSYNEQFF
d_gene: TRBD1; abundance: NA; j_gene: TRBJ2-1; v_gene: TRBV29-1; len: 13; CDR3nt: TGCAGCTCGGGACAGGCAGCCCCCAATGAGCAGTTCTTC; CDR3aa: CSSGQAAPNEQFF
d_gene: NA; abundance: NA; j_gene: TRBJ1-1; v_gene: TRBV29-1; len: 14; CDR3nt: TGCAGCACGACCATAGGGGGTGGCGGCACTGAAGCTTTCTTT; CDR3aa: CSTTIGGGGTEAFF
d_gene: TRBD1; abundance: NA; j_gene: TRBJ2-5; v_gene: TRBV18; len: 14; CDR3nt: TGTGCCAGCTCACCCCCGGGACAGGGAGAGACCCAGTACTTC; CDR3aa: CASSPPGQGETQYF
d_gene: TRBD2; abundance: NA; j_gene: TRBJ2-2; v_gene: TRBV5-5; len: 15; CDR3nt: TGTGCCAGCAGCTTGGAACTAGCGGGGACCGGGGAGCTGTTTTTT; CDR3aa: CASSLELAGTGELFF
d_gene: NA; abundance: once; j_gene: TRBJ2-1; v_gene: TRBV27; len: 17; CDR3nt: TGTGCCAGCAGTCAACGGGACACCCCGATATCCTACAATGAGCAGTTCTTC; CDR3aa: CASSQRDTPISYNEQFF
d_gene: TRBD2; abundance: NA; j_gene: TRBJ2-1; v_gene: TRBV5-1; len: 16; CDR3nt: TGCGCCAGCAGCTTCTTAACTAGCGGGAGTGCCAATGAGCAGTTCTTC; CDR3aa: CASSFLTSGSANEQFF
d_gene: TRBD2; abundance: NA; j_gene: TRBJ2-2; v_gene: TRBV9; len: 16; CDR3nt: TGTGCCAGCAGCGTAATGGCGCGGGGGGCGTCCGGGGAGCTGTTTTTT; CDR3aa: CASSVMARGASGELFF
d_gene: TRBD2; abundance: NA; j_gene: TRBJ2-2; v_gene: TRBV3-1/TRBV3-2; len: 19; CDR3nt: TGTGCCAGCAGCCAAGACGTGCTAGCGGGGGGTTGGAACACCGGGGAGCTGTTTTTT; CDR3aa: CASSQDVLAGGWNTGELFF